A selection of T cell receptor beta chains follows, all from one sample in a study of vaccination effects on CD4 cells after COVID-19. No antigens are known for them. TCRdb's copy holds only in-frame clones and misses some; the assay was immunoSEQ multiplex PCR. The table has roughly 26,000 clones, 70% to 80% seen once; the top ten hold about 16%. The sample in question was CD4+ T cells from PBMCs cultured with HCoV-NL63 spike peptides, obtained before COVID-19 vaccination. These receptors all stem from a human donor who had a prior SARS-CoV-2 infection. The CDR3 runs from the conserved cysteine through the conserved F or W. D genes are given only for firm matches. The listing skips clone size in some rows; elsewhere it reads once, few, many or a size class.

clone_size j_call d_call v_call cdr3_aa cdr3_nt
NA TRBJ2-3 NA TRBV5-8 CASSLGNAADTQYF TGTGCCAGCAGCTTGGGGAATGCGGCTGATACGCAGTATTTT
NA TRBJ1-1 NA TRBV4-1 CASSQSWDTEAFF TGCGCCAGCAGCCAAAGTTGGGACACTGAAGCTTTCTTT
NA TRBJ1-2 NA TRBV4-3 CASSPPIGGYGYTF TGCGCCAGCAGCCCCCCCATAGGGGGGTATGGCTACACCTTC
NA TRBJ1-5 NA TRBV24-1 CATSDASRGSNQPQHF TGTGCCACCAGTGATGCTAGCAGGGGAAGCAATCAGCCCCAGCATTTT
medium-sized TRBJ2-1 TRBD2 TRBV9 CASSLLGLAGNNEQFF TGTGCCAGCAGCCTTTTGGGACTAGCGGGGAACAATGAGCAGTTCTTC
NA TRBJ2-6 NA TRBV18 CASSQGPGANVLTF TGTGCCAGCTCACAGGGGCCAGGGGCCAACGTCCTGACTTTC
NA TRBJ2-3 NA TRBV6-5 CASSASTDTQYF TGTGCCAGCAGCGCTAGCACAGATACGCAGTATTTT
NA TRBJ2-3 NA TRBV9 CASSVSVGLSIDTDTQYF TGTGCCAGCAGCGTAAGTGTGGGACTGTCGATAGACACAGATACGCAGTATTTT
NA TRBJ2-7 NA TRBV7-2 CASSLAALHGYEQYF TGTGCCAGCAGCTTAGCAGCTCTCCACGGCTACGAGCAGTACTTC
NA TRBJ1-1 NA TRBV5-6 CASSWGRNTEAFF TGTGCCAGCAGCTGGGGCAGGAACACTGAAGCTTTCTTT
few TRBJ1-3 NA TRBV5-1 CASSLGGTSSGNTIYF TGCGCCAGCAGCTTGGGGGGTACCAGCTCTGGAAACACCATATATTTT
once TRBJ2-1 TRBD2 TRBV7-2 CASSFFGTSPSEQFF TGTGCCAGCAGCTTTTTCGGGACTAGCCCCTCTGAGCAGTTCTTC
NA TRBJ1-1 TRBD1 TRBV10-3 CAISGGQGLAEAFF TGTGCCATCAGTGGGGGACAGGGGTTGGCTGAAGCTTTCTTT
once TRBJ1-1 NA TRBV10-3 CAISELPRDGNTEAFF TGTGCCATCAGTGAGTTGCCGCGGGACGGGAACACTGAAGCTTTCTTT
NA TRBJ2-7 TRBD1 TRBV18 CASSEGQGALYEQYF TGTGCCAGCTCGGAGGGACAGGGGGCGCTCTACGAGCAGTACTTC
NA TRBJ2-1 NA TRBV7-7 CASSLRASSLYNEQFF TGTGCTAGCAGCTTACGCGCTTCGTCACTGTACAATGAGCAGTTCTTC
NA TRBJ2-5 NA TRBV5-1 CASSARSLQETQYF TGCGCCAGCAGCGCTAGGAGCCTCCAAGAGACCCAGTACTTC
NA TRBJ1-5 NA TRBV7-2 CASSLVIGRYSNQPQHF TGTGCCAGCAGCTTAGTGATCGGCAGGTATAGCAATCAGCCCCAGCATTTT
NA TRBJ1-1 NA TRBV12-2 CASRLANLNTEAFF TGTGCAAGTCGCTTAGCGAACCTGAACACTGAAGCTTTCTTT
NA TRBJ1-3 TRBD1 TRBV6-1 CASSEAGTGWGNTIYF TGTGCCAGCAGTGAAGCTGGGACAGGGTGGGGAAACACCATATATTTT
few TRBJ2-7 NA TRBV5-5 CASRPTGTIYEQYF TGTGCCAGCAGACCGACCGGGACAATCTACGAGCAGTACTTC